This T cell receptor beta chain was identified during a study of T cells in Graves' hyperthyroidism and ophthalmopathy. This clonotype was seen ten or more times. The CDR3 is 15 residues long. The germline V and J ends were trimmed by 4 bases and 11 bases, with 23 bases remaining between them. CDR1 is LGHDT, CDR2 YNNKEL, per germline (reference sequence). Amplification of TCR beta CDR3 regions used RNA as the template. First-round RT-PCR of the TCR CDR3 relied on the HTBI primer set. MiXCR, applied by TCRdb to the multiplex PCR reads, yields one record per CDR3 protein. The sample records some 570,000 distinct CDR3 sequences, approximately 15% being singletons.

Sequenced: blood. The V gene is TRBV3-1, the J gene TRBJ2-5; D is perhaps TRBD1 (5 bases). This TCR was sampled from a woman aged 18-29 years with Graves' ophthalmopathy. This CDR3 is CASSPPREQDIRQYF. The CDR3 DNA reads as TGTGCCAGCAGCCCTCCGCGAGAACAGGATATCAGACAGTACTTC.